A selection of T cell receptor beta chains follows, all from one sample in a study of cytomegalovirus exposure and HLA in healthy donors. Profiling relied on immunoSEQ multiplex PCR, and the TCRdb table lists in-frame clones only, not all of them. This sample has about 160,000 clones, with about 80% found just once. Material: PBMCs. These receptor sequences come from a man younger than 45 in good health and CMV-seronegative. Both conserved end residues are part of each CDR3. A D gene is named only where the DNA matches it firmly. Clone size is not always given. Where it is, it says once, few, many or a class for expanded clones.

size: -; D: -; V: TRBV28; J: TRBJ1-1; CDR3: CASSLELDDEAFF; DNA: TGTGCCAGCAGTTTGGAGCTCGACGATGAAGCTTTCTTT
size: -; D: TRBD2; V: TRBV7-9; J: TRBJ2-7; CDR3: CASSLAGGYEQYF; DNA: TGTGCCAGCAGCTTAGCGGGGGGGTACGAGCAGTACTTC
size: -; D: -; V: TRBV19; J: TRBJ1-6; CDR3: CASSIVKGDSPLHF; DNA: TGTGCCAGTAGTATAGTGAAGGGAGACTCACCCCTCCACTTT
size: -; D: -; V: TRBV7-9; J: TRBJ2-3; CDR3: CSSSYQGHDTQYF; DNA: TGTTCCAGCAGCTACCAGGGTCACGATACGCAGTATTTT
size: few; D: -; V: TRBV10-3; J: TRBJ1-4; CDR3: CAISESREKLFF; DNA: TGTGCCATCAGTGAGTCGAGGGAAAAACTGTTTTTT
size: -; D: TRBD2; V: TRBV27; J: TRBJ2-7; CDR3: CASSSWGLASQSSYEQYF; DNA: TGTGCCAGCAGTTCATGGGGACTAGCGAGCCAGAGCTCCTACGAGCAGTACTTC
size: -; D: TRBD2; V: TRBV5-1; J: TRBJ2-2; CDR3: CASSAGLAGLTGELFF; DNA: TGCGCCAGCAGCGCGGGACTAGCGGGACTTACCGGGGAGCTGTTTTTT
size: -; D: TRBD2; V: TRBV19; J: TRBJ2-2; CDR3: CASSPRGDTGELFF; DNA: TGTGCCAGTTCTCCGCGGGGGGACACCGGGGAGCTGTTTTTT
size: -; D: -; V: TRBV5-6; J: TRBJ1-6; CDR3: CASSFTSGGLGSPLHF; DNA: TGTGCCAGCAGCTTTACCTCAGGCGGACTAGGGTCACCCCTCCACTTT
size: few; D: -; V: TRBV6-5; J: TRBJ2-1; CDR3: CASSRTPLGEQFF; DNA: TGTGCCAGCAGTCGGACTCCTCTAGGTGAGCAGTTCTTC
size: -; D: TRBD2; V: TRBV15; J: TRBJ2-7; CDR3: CATSRVRLADYEQYF; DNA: TGTGCCACCAGCAGAGTACGCCTAGCGGATTACGAGCAGTACTTC
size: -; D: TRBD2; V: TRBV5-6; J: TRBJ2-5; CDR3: CASSLLAGAQETQYF; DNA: TGTGCCAGCAGCCTACTAGCGGGAGCCCAAGAGACCCAGTACTTC
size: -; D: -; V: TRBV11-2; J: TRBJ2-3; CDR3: CASSFEGDWADTQYF; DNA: TGTGCCAGCAGCTTCGAGGGGGATTGGGCAGATACGCAGTATTTT